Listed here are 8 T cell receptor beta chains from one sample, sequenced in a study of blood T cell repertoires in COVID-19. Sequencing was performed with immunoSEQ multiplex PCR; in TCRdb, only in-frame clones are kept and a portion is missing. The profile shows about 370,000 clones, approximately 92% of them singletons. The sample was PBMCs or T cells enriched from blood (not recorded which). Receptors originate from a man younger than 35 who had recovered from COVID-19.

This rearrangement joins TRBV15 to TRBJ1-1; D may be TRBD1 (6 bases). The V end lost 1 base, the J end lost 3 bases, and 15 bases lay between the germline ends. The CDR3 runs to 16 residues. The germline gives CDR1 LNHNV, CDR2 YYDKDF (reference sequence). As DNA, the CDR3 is TGTGCCACCAGCAGAGCCCCACAGGGCGAGGACACTGAAGCTTTCTTT. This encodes CATSRAPQGEDTEAFF.

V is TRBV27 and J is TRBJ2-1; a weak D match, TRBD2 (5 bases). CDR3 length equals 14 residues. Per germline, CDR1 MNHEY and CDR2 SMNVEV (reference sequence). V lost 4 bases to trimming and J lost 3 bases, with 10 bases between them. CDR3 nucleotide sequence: TGTGCCAGCAGTTATCTTGAGGGCTACAATGAGCAGTTCTTC. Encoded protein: CASSYLEGYNEQFF.

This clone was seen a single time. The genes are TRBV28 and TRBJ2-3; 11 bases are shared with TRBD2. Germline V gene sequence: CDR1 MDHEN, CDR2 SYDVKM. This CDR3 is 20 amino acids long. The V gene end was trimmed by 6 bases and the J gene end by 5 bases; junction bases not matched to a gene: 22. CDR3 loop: CASRRGLINLAGGPGDTQYF. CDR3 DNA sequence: TGTGCCAGCAGAAGGGGTCTTATAAATTTAGCGGGAGGGCCAGGAGATACGCAGTATTTT.

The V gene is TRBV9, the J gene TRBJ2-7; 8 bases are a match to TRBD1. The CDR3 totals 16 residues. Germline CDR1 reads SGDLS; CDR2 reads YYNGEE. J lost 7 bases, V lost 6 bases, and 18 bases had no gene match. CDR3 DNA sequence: TGTGCCAGCACCCTGTACCTGAGAGGGTGGACAGGGGAGCAGTACTTC. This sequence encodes CASTLYLRGWTGEQYF. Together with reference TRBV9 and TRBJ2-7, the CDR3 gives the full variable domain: DSGVTQTPKHLITATGQRVTLRCSPRSGDLSVYWYQQSLDQGLQFLIQYYNGEERAKGNILERFSAQQFPDLHSELNLSSLELGDSALYFCASTLYLRGWTGEQYFGPGTRLTVT.

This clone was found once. The CDR3 DNA reads as TGTGCCAGTCGACCTCAGTCCCGCAGGGGAACTGAAGCTTTCTTT. Translation gives CASRPQSRRGTEAFF. The chain links TRBV19 to TRBJ1-1; D is perhaps TRBD1 (6 bases). Germline CDR1 LNHDA, CDR2 SQIVND (reference sequence). There are 15 residues in the CDR3. Between the trimmed V and J ends, which lost 8 bases and 5 bases, there was a span of 21 bases.

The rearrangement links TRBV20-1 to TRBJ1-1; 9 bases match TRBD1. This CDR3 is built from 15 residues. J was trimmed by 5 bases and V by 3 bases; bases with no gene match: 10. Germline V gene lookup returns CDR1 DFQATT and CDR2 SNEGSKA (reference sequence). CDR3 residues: CSASAGTGIITEAFF. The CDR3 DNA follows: TGCAGTGCTAGTGCCGGGACAGGGATTATTACTGAAGCTTTCTTT.

The CDR3 spells CASSGQGNTEAFF. The CDR3 DNA sequence: TGTGCCAGCAGTGGACAGGGGAACACTGAAGCTTTCTTT. The chain recombines TRBV7-3 with TRBJ1-1, with 8 bases aligning to TRBD1. The germline V gene has CDR1 SGHTA and CDR2 FQGTGA. The CDR3 is 13 residues long. Trimming took 6 bases from V and 1 from J; bases not matched to a gene: 1.

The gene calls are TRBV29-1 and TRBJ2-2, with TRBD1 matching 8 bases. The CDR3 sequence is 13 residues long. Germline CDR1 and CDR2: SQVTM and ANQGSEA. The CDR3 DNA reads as TGCACCGTCGGGACAGGTTCGACCGGGGAGCTGTTTTTT. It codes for CTVGTGSTGELFF.